The 21 T cell receptor beta chains below come from one sample, sequenced in a study of PD-1 blockade in classical Hodgkin lymphoma. Sequenced by immunoSEQ multiplex PCR; TCRdb stores in-frame clones only, minus some. The sample comprises approximately 61,000 clones, nearly 90% of which are singletons, and 7% to 8.5% rests with the top ten. Sample time point: cycle 4 day 1 (C4D1), after 6 weeks of nivolumab. After autologous stem cell transplantation all patients relapsed, and prior brentuximab vedotin exposure differed between cohorts. This material consisted of peripheral blood mononuclear cells (PBMCs), taken before the fourth cycle of nivolumab. The source of these receptors is a human donor with classical Hodgkin lymphoma.

The V and J genes are TRBV29-1 and TRBJ1-5; maybe TRBD1 (5 bases). Germline V gene lookup returns CDR1 SQVTM and CDR2 ANQGSEA. This CDR3 has 13 residues. V was cut by 4 bases and J by 7 bases, with 14 bases left in between. CDR3 sequence: CSVAQARNQPQHF. The DNA for the CDR3 is TGCAGCGTTGCACAGGCTAGAAACCAGCCCCAGCATTTT. Variable domain in full (rest from reference TRBV29-1 and TRBJ1-5): SAVISQKPSRDICQRGTSLTIQCQVDSQVTMMFWYRQQPGQSLTLIATANQGSEATYESGFVIDKFPISRPNLTFSTLTVSNMSPEDSSIYLCSVAQARNQPQHFGDGTRLSIL.

This clone was detected only once. The genes are TRBV5-4 and TRBJ2-3; D unresolved. The V end was cut by 3 bases, the J end by 5 bases, with 4 bases between. The length of the CDR3 is 11 residues. Per germline, CDR1 SGHNT and CDR2 YYREEE (reference sequence). The CDR3 protein is CASSYEDTQYF. CDR3 in DNA: TGTGCCAGCAGCTACGAAGATACGCAGTATTTT.

The chain links TRBV7-3 to TRBJ2-2, with 7 bases fitting TRBD1. CDR1 is SGHTA, CDR2 FQGTGA, per germline. V lost 1 base to trimming and J lost 6 bases; unmatched junction nucleotides: 2. The length of the CDR3 is 14 residues. CDR3 loop: CASSLKGAPGELFF. Written as DNA, the CDR3 is TGTGCCAGCAGCTTAAAGGGGGCTCCCGGGGAGCTGTTTTTT.

The chain couples TRBV5-8 to TRBJ2-5; 8 nucleotides match TRBD2. After removal of 0 bases from V and 5 bases from J, the junction contained 12 bases not matched to a gene. The CDR3 sequence is 17 residues long. Germline assignment: CDR1 SGHTS and CDR2 YDEGEE. The CDR3 nucleotides are TGTGCCAGCAGCTTGGAGGGCCCGGGAGGGGTAGGCGAGACCCAGTACTTC. The encoded protein is CASSLEGPGGVGETQYF.

V usage is TRBV5-1 and J usage is TRBJ2-1; 9 bases fit TRBD2. Germline lookup yields CDR1 SGHRS and CDR2 YFSETQ. CDR3 length: 15 amino acids. V lost 4 bases and J lost 4; bases outside the gene matches: 6. CDR3: CASSPRGGRYNEQFF. The CDR3 DNA is TGCGCCAGCAGCCCGCGGGGGGGTCGGTACAATGAGCAGTTCTTC.

V and J are TRBV7-2 and TRBJ1-1, with a weak D call TRBD1 (6 bases). V shed 2 bases and J shed 9 bases, with 13 bases lying between them. This CDR3 is 13 amino acids long. The germline gives CDR1 SGHTA, CDR2 FQGNSA. In DNA form, the CDR3 reads TGTGCCAGCAGCTTAAGGGTGCAGGGGCAAGCTTTCTTT. Amino acid sequence: CASSLRVQGQAFF.

The V and J genes are TRBV6-6 and TRBJ2-1; TRBD2 agrees at 13 bases. Germline CDR1 reads MNHNY; CDR2 reads SVGAGI (reference sequence). Losses at the gene ends were 6 bases for V and 10 bases for J; bases not matched to a gene: 12. This CDR3 comprises 16 residues. CDR3 DNA: TGTGCCAGCAGCTCCCAAACTAGCGGGGGGGCAGAGGAGCAGTTCTTC. As protein: CASSSQTSGGAEEQFF.

V usage is TRBV6-1 and J usage is TRBJ2-7; D not certain. Trimming removed 8 bases at V and 4 bases at J, with 15 bases between. From germline, CDR1 is MNHNS and CDR2 SASEGT. The CDR3 runs to 13 residues. In DNA, the CDR3 is TGTGCCAGCCTCAATCCTCCTGTTTACGAGCAGTACTTC. The encoded protein is CASLNPPVYEQYF.

The DNA of the CDR3 is TGCGCCAGCAGCTTACAGGGAACCCAAGAGACCCAGTACTTC. This encodes CASSLQGTQETQYF. The chain couples TRBV5-1 to TRBJ2-5, with a tentative D call TRBD1 (6 bases). This CDR3 is built from 14 residues. V was cut by 2 bases and J by 1 base, with 9 bases left in between. CDR1 SGHRS and CDR2 YFSETQ come from the germline V gene.

V and J are TRBV6-5 and TRBJ2-5; D not resolved. Trimming took off 6 bases at V and 2 bases at J, with 10 bases between the two ends. Germline CDR1 is MNHEY and CDR2 is SVGAGI. CDR3 size: 13 residues. The CDR3 bases are TGTGCCAGCAGCAGAGCTTTACAAGAGACCCAGTACTTC. Its protein is CASSRALQETQYF.

The chain employs TRBV5-1 and TRBJ1-1; D remains ambiguous. V lost 4 bases to trimming and J lost 5 bases, with 9 bases between them. Germline CDR1 SGHRS, CDR2 YFSETQ. The CDR3 is 12 amino acids. The CDR3 DNA sequence: TGCGCCAGCAGCATAGGGAGTACTGAAGCTTTCTTT. It translates to CASSIGSTEAFF. The full variable domain, its missing parts supplied by reference TRBV5-1 and TRBJ1-1, is KAGVTQTPRYLIKTRGQQVTLSCSPISGHRSVSWYQQTPGQGLQFLFEYFSETQRNKGNFPGRFSGRQFSNSRSEMNVSTLELGDSALYLCASSIGSTEAFFGQGTRLTVV.

This chain uses TRBV19 with TRBJ1-6; a weak D match, TRBD1 (5 bases). Germline CDR1 and CDR2: LNHDA and SQIVND (reference sequence). Trimming removed 6 bases from V and 7 bases from J, with 10 bases in between. The CDR3 consists of 13 residues. CDR3 DNA sequence: TGTGCCAGTAGGGGGGTAGACAATTCACCCCTCCACTTT. Protein sequence: CASRGVDNSPLHF.

This rearrangement joins TRBV6-6 to TRBJ1-5, with D possibly TRBD1 on 6 matching bases. Germline CDR1 and CDR2: MNHNY and SVGAGI (reference sequence). This CDR3 has 13 residues. V gave up 8 bases and J gave up 3 bases, with 11 bases separating them. The CDR3 region has the DNA TGTGCCAGCCGCGAGGGGGTCAATCAGCCCCAGCATTTT. Translating gives CASREGVNQPQHF.

This sequence joins TRBV7-8 and TRBJ1-5; tentatively, D is TRBD1 (5 bases). The CDR3 runs 16 residues. V lost 2 bases, J lost 4 bases, and 15 bases lay in between. Per the germline V gene, CDR1 is SGHVS and CDR2 is FQNEAQ. The CDR3 nucleotides are TGTGCCAGCAGCTTATCATATAGACAGATAAATCAGCCCCAGCATTTT. Translated, it gives CASSLSYRQINQPQHF.

The chain combines TRBV5-1 with TRBJ2-3; D gene uncertain. Trimming left V 0 bases short and J 2 bases short, with 4 bases between. The CDR3 loop spans 13 amino acids. Germline V gene lookup returns CDR1 SGHRS and CDR2 YFSETQ. The CDR3 DNA sequence: TGCGCCAGCAGCTTGGCGGCCACAGATACGCAGTATTTT. Translation gives CASSLAATDTQYF. The variable domain in full, completed from reference TRBV5-1 and TRBJ2-3, reads KAGVTQTPRYLIKTRGQQVTLSCSPISGHRSVSWYQQTPGQGLQFLFEYFSETQRNKGNFPGRFSGRQFSNSRSEMNVSTLELGDSALYLCASSLAATDTQYFGPGTRLTVL.

The CDR3: CASSQKKGGGYNEQFF. The CDR3, as DNA: TGTGCCAGCAGCCAAAAAAAAGGTGGAGGGTACAATGAGCAGTTCTTC. The chain has TRBV4-2 and TRBJ2-1; TRBD2 might be the D (6 bases). This CDR3 is 16 amino acids long. Trimming took off 2 bases at V and 4 bases at J, with 15 bases between the two ends. Germline assignment: CDR1 LGHNA and CDR2 YNFKEQ.

The rearrangement uses TRBV5-4 and TRBJ1-5; possible D gene TRBD1, 5 bases. Germline CDR1 is SGHNT and CDR2 is YYREEE (reference sequence). The CDR3 contains 14 residues. Trimming took 4 bases from V and 0 from J, leaving 8 bases between them. As DNA, the CDR3 is TGTGCCAGCAGCAAGGGACCTAGCAATCAGCCCCAGCATTTT. This codes for CASSKGPSNQPQHF. Variable domain in full (rest from reference TRBV5-4 and TRBJ1-5): ETGVTQSPTHLIKTRGQQVTLRCSSQSGHNTVSWYQQALGQGPQFIFQYYREEENGRGNFPPRFSGLQFPNYSSELNVNALELDDSALYLCASSKGPSNQPQHFGDGTRLSIL.

This clone was recorded once. The chain links TRBV5-1 to TRBJ2-7; no clear D. The length of the CDR3 is 14 residues. Germline values: CDR1 SGHRS, CDR2 YFSETQ. Trimming pared 0 bases from V and 4 bases from J, leaving 11 bases between. CDR3 residues: CASSLAQRDYEQYF. CDR3 DNA sequence: TGCGCCAGCAGCTTGGCTCAAAGGGATTACGAGCAGTACTTC.

V is TRBV9 and J is TRBJ2-1; D may be TRBD1 (5 bases). Trimming removed 0 bases from V and 1 base from J, with 8 bases in between. Looked up from germline, CDR1 is SGDLS and CDR2 is YYNGEE. This CDR3 comprises 15 residues. CDR3 sequence (DNA): TGTGCCAGCAGCGTAGGGGGCCTATCCTACAATGAGCAGTTCTTC. It translates to CASSVGGLSYNEQFF.

This chain joins TRBV5-1 and TRBJ2-7; maybe TRBD1 (6 bases). The CDR3 sequence is 14 residues long. From germline, CDR1 is SGHRS and CDR2 YFSETQ. V lost 4 bases to trimming and J lost 0 bases, with 11 bases between them. The CDR3 nucleotides read TGCGCCAGCAGCGTTCAGGGGAGCTCCTACGAGCAGTACTTC. Protein sequence: CASSVQGSSYEQYF.

This chain connects TRBV19 to TRBJ2-3; TRBD1 matches 8 bases. The CDR3 totals 17 residues. The V gene end was trimmed by 5 bases and the J gene end by 2 bases; junction bases not matched to a gene: 12. From germline, CDR1 is LNHDA and CDR2 SQIVND (reference sequence). Here the CDR3 reads CASSLLPTGGITDTQYF. As DNA, the CDR3 is TGTGCCAGTAGTCTACTCCCCACAGGGGGGATCACAGATACGCAGTATTTT.